Listed here is a single T cell receptor (beta chain). This specimen belongs to a study of cytomegalovirus exposure and HLA in healthy donors. The assay was immunoSEQ multiplex PCR, and TCRdb's table has in-frame clones only and misses some. The sample carries approximately 150,000 clones, about nine tenths recorded once. This CDR3 is 15 amino acids long. V was clipped by 3 bases and J by 2 bases; unmatched bases: 4. The V gene's germline CDR1 is SGHNT and CDR2 YYREEE (reference sequence). The rearrangement uses TRBV5-4 and TRBJ2-5, with 10 bases aligning to TRBD2. The source is a man between 18 and 29 years old in good health and CMV-seropositive. The sample consisted of PBMCs. CDR3 loop: CASSSRTSGQETQYF. CDR3 DNA sequence: TGTGCCAGCAGCTCACGGACTAGCGGACAAGAGACCCAGTACTTC. The full variable domain, in which reference TRBV5-4 and TRBJ2-5 provide the parts outside the CDR3, is ETGVTQSPTHLIKTRGQQVTLRCSSQSGHNTVSWYQQALGQGPQFIFQYYREEENGRGNFPPRFSGLQFPNYSSELNVNALELDDSALYLCASSSRTSGQETQYFGPGTRLLVL.